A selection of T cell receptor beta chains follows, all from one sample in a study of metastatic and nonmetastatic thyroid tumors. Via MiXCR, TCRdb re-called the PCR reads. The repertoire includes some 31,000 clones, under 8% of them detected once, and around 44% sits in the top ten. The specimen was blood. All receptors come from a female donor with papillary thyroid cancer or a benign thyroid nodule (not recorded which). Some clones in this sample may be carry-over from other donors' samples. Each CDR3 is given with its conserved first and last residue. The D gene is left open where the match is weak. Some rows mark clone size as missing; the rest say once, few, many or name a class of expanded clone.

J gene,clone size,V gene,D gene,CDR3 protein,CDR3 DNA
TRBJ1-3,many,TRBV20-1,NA,CSASIRRRGGNTIYF,TGCAGTGCTAGTATAAGACGGCGGGGAGGAAACACCATATATTTT
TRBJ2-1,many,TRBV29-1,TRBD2,CSAGLAFNEQFF,TGCAGCGCCGGACTAGCGTTCAATGAGCAGTTCTTC
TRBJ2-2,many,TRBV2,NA,CASSTRDWIGELFF,TGTGCCAGCAGTACCAGGGATTGGATCGGGGAGCTGTTTTTT
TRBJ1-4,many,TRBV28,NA,CASSLGSNEKLFF,TGTGCCAGCAGTTTAGGGAGTAATGAAAAACTGTTTTTT
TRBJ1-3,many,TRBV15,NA,CATSRDRGATPYSGNTIYF,TGTGCCACCAGCAGAGATCGGGGGGCAACACCCTACTCTGGAAACACCATATATTTT
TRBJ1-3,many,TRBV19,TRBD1,CASSATGATSSRNTIYF,TGTGCCAGTAGTGCCACAGGGGCGACCAGCTCTCGAAACACCATATATTTT
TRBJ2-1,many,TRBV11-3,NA,CASSPGLSSYNEQFF,TGTGCCAGCAGCCCCGGGCTCAGCTCCTACAATGAGCAGTTCTTC
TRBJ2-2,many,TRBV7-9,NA,CASSFSRFTGELFF,TGTGCCAGCAGCTTTTCGCGATTCACCGGGGAGCTGTTTTTT
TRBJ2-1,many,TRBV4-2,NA,CASSQDPGTRANEQFF,TGTGCCAGCAGCCAAGATCCCGGGACCCGTGCCAATGAGCAGTTCTTC
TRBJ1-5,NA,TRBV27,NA,CASRMNDNQPQHF,TGTGCCAGCCGAATGAACGACAATCAGCCCCAACATTTT
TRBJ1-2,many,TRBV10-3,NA,CAVTGRQEGGYTF,TGTGCCGTAACGGGACGCCAGGAGGGAGGCTACACCTTC
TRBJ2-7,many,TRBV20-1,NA,CSARDRVGLQVEQYF,TGCAGTGCTAGAGATCGAGTGGGGCTCCAGGTCGAGCAGTACTTC
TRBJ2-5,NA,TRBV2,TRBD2,CASSGSGTSMETQYF,TGTGCCAGCAGTGGTAGCGGGACTAGTATGGAGACCCAGTACTTC
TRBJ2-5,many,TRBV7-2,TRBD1,CASSPQTGLGETQYF,TGTGCCAGCAGCCCGCAGACAGGGCTTGGGGAGACCCAGTACTTC
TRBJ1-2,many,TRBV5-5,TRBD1,CASSLSRTGGVGYTF,TGTGCCAGCAGCTTGAGTCGGACAGGGGGCGTTGGCTACACCTTC
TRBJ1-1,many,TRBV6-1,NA,CASSLQGGEAFF,TGTGCCAGCAGTCTACAGGGAGGGGAAGCTTTCTTT
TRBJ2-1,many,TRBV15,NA,CATSGDAPRQFF,TGTGCCACCAGCGGTGACGCCCCGAGGCAGTTCTTC
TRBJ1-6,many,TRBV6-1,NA,CACSSSSYNSPLHF,TGTGCCTGTAGCAGCAGCTCCTATAATTCACCCCTCCACTTT
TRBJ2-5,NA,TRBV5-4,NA,CASSASGTVGRETQYF,TGTGCCAGCAGTGCCTCTGGGACGGTCGGGCGAGAGACCCAGTACTTC
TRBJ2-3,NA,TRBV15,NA,CATSRGPVSAPQFLDTQYF,TGTGCCACCAGCAGAGGACCCGTTTCCGCCCCTCAGTTTTTAGATACGCAGTATTTT
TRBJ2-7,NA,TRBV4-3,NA,CASSQALAGGSNSYEQYF,TGCGCCAGCAGCCAAGCCCTTGCTGGCGGGTCTAACTCCTACGAGCAGTACTTC
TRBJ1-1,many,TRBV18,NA,CASSSGRGMNTEAFF,TGTGCCAGCTCATCTGGCAGGGGTATGAACACTGAAGCTTTCTTT
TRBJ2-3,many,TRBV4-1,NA,CASSPLPAQRDTQYF,TGCGCCAGCAGCCCCCTCCCGGCCCAGCGAGATACGCAGTATTTT
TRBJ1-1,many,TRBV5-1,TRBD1,CASSLQGTANTEAFF,TGCGCCAGCAGCTTGCAGGGGACAGCGAACACTGAAGCTTTCTTT
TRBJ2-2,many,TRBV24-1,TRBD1,CATSETGGERTGELFF,TGTGCCACCAGTGAAACAGGGGGCGAGAGGACCGGGGAGCTGTTTTTT
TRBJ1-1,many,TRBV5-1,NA,CASRYDTTEAFF,TGCGCCAGCAGGTATGACACCACTGAAGCTTTCTTT
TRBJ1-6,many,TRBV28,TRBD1,CASSLQGAGNSPLHF,TGTGCCAGCAGTTTACAGGGGGCCGGTAATTCACCCCTCCACTTT
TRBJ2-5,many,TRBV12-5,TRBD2,CASGSGLARETQYF,TGTGCTAGTGGTTCTGGACTAGCGAGAGAGACCCAGTACTTC
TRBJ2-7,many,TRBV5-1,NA,CASRRHYEQYF,TGCGCCAGCAGGAGACACTACGAGCAGTACTTC
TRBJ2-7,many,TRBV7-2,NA,CASSLVPPSARQYF,TGTGCCAGCAGCTTAGTCCCCCCCTCAGCGAGGCAGTACTTC
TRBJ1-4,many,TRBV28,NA,CASSYRARNEKLFF,TGTGCCAGCAGCTACAGGGCCCGTAATGAAAAACTGTTTTTT
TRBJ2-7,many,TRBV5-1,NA,CASSPPWTDIYEQYF,TGCGCCAGCAGCCCTCCGTGGACAGACATCTACGAGCAGTACTTC
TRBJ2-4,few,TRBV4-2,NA,CASSLSPGLVDIQYF,TGTGCCAGCAGCCTCAGCCCGGGACTTGTAGACATTCAGTACTTC
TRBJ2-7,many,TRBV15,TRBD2,CATSEGLAGGYEQYF,TGTGCCACCAGCGAAGGACTAGCGGGAGGTTACGAGCAGTACTTC